The 32 T cell receptor beta chains in this list originate from one sample, sequenced in a study of cytomegalovirus exposure and HLA in healthy donors (dated by TCRdb to about 2017). The library was made by the immunoSEQ multiplex PCR assay. For the multiplex PCR, a mixture combining 60 forward primers for TCR Vbeta segments and 13 reverse primers for TCR Jbeta segments was used. Drawn from immuneACCESS, this table holds only the in-frame rearrangements with V and J called that TCRdb kept. Clones are partly lost; checked studies trace under half to an unresolved V gene and leave the rest unexplained. This sample holds about 120,000 clones; 70% to 80% were observed only once. Together, the top ten hold more than 7% of the sample. The sequenced sample consisted of PBMCs. These receptors were collected from a woman in her forties or fifties in good health and CMV-seropositive.

This clone was observed a few times. Other DNA sequences within the sample encode an identical CDR3. The chain couples TRBV6-6 to TRBJ1-1; no clear D gene. V was pared by 5 bases and J by 2 bases, with 9 bases between. This CDR3 is 13 amino acids long. From germline, CDR1 is MNHNY and CDR2 SVGAGI (reference sequence). CDR3 DNA: TGTGCCAGCAGTCCGACGGGAAACACTGAAGCTTTCTTT. Translated: CASSPTGNTEAFF.

This sequence joins TRBV5-4 and TRBJ2-5, with 14 bases fitting TRBD2. The trim removed 4 bases at V and 3 bases at J, leaving 2 bases unmatched. Germline CDR1 reads SGHNT; CDR2 reads YYREEE (reference sequence). The CDR3 consists of 15 residues. For the CDR3, the DNA is TGTGCCAGCAGCAAGGGACTAGCGGGAGAAGAGACCCAGTACTTC. Translating gives CASSKGLAGEETQYF.

The gene calls are TRBV30 and TRBJ2-5, with no clear D. CDR1 is GTSNPN and CDR2 is SVGIG in the germline V gene (reference sequence). The V end lost 2 bases, the J end lost 4 bases, and 5 bases lay between the germline ends. The CDR3 sequence is 11 residues long. The CDR3, as DNA: TGTGCCTGGAGTCCTTCAGAGACCCAGTACTTC. Its translation is CAWSPSETQYF.

The chain combines TRBV5-1 with TRBJ1-3, with a tentative D call TRBD1 (5 bases). The CDR3 loop spans 15 amino acids. CDR1 is SGHRS and CDR2 is YFSETQ in the germline V gene. V lost 4 bases and J lost 3, with 14 bases in between. CDR3 sequence reads: CASSPRGENGNTIYF. CDR3 bases: TGCGCCAGCAGCCCTCGGGGGGAAAATGGAAACACCATATATTTT. The whole variable domain, remainder taken from reference TRBV5-1 and TRBJ1-3, is KAGVTQTPRYLIKTRGQQVTLSCSPISGHRSVSWYQQTPGQGLQFLFEYFSETQRNKGNFPGRFSGRQFSNSRSEMNVSTLELGDSALYLCASSPRGENGNTIYFGEGSWLTVV.

This chain joins TRBV7-2 and TRBJ2-2, with a weak D call TRBD2 (6 bases). The germline CDR1 and CDR2 sequences are SGHTA and FQGNSA. This CDR3 has 15 amino acids. Trimming stripped 3 bases from V and 4 bases from J, with 12 bases between. The CDR3 sequence: CASSLWVAATGELFF. The CDR3, as DNA: TGTGCCAGCAGCTTGTGGGTAGCGGCCACCGGGGAGCTGTTTTTT.

The V call is TRBV30, the J call TRBJ1-3; D call uncertain. Germline lookup yields CDR1 GTSNPN and CDR2 SVGIG (reference sequence). Trimming cost V 4 bases and J 4 bases, with 11 bases left between them. CDR3 size: 13 residues. CDR3 coding DNA: TGTGCCTGGACGGTGTCCCTAGGAAACACCATATATTTT. It encodes CAWTVSLGNTIYF.

V usage is TRBV6-5 and J usage is TRBJ2-3; 7 positions agree with TRBD2. The CDR3 extends over 16 amino acids. CDR1 and CDR2 from the germline V gene are MNHEY and SVGAGI. Losses at the gene ends were 0 bases for V and 3 bases for J; bases not matched to a gene: 6. The CDR3 DNA sequence: TGTGCCAGCAGTTACTCGGGCGGGAGTAGGACAGATACGCAGTATTTT. Translated: CASSYSGGSRTDTQYF.

The chain recombines TRBV4-2 with TRBJ1-4; tentative D call: TRBD1 (5 bases). The CDR3 consists of 14 residues. The germline V and J ends were trimmed by 3 bases and 6 bases, with 11 bases remaining between them. The V gene's germline CDR1 is LGHNA and CDR2 YNFKEQ. The CDR3 DNA is TGTGCCAGCAGCCATACAGGTACCTATGAAAAACTGTTTTTT. Protein product: CASSHTGTYEKLFF.

The rearrangement links TRBV9 to TRBJ2-1, with 10 bases that match TRBD2. This CDR3 region has 16 residues. Germline CDR1 reads SGDLS; CDR2 reads YYNGEE. V shed 4 bases and J 4 bases; nucleotides not matched to a gene: 8. The CDR3 DNA reads TGTGCCAGCAGCCCGCGGACTAGCGGACGATACAATGAGCAGTTCTTC. As protein: CASSPRTSGRYNEQFF.

As concerns this clone: In the same sample, other DNA sequences code for this CDR3. The V call is TRBV27, the J call TRBJ2-5; tentative D call: TRBD2 (5 bases). CDR1 is MNHEY, CDR2 SMNVEV, per germline (reference sequence). V lost 5 bases and J 5 bases, leaving 18 bases between the germline ends. This CDR3 has 15 amino acids. CDR3 residues: CASSQLQDPGETQYF. The CDR3 coding sequence is TGTGCCAGCAGTCAGCTCCAAGACCCGGGGGAGACCCAGTACTTC.

The chain recombines TRBV25-1 with TRBJ1-5; the D gene is possibly TRBD1 (6 bases). Germline lookup yields CDR1 MGHDK and CDR2 SYGVNS. The CDR3 runs to 15 residues. V gave up 2 bases and J gave up 0 bases, with 8 bases separating them. CDR3 protein: CASSEGQSSNQPQHF. In DNA form, the CDR3 reads TGTGCCAGCAGTGAAGGACAGTCTAGCAATCAGCCCCAGCATTTT.

The chain couples TRBV4-3 to TRBJ2-3, with 11 positions matching TRBD2. Per germline, CDR1 LGHNA and CDR2 YSLEER. CDR3 length equals 16 residues. With 3 bases clipped from V and 7 bases from J, the junction kept 9 bases outside the gene matches. Here the CDR3 reads CASSQYGGTSGYTQYF. The CDR3 bases are TGCGCCAGCAGCCAGTACGGGGGGACTAGCGGTTATACGCAGTATTTT.

This clone was found a few times. The rearrangement uses TRBV5-6 and TRBJ2-7; no reliable D call. The germline gives CDR1 SGHDT, CDR2 YYEEEE. V was clipped by 5 bases and J by 1 base, with 13 bases between them. The CDR3 covers 14 residues. CDR3 loop: CASSYYMRSYEQYF. In DNA, the CDR3 is TGTGCCAGCAGTTATTATATGCGATCCTACGAGCAGTACTTC.

This clone showed up just once. The V call is TRBV6-9, the J call TRBJ2-7; the D is unclear. CDR1 is MNHGY and CDR2 is SVAAGI in the germline V gene. This CDR3 has 15 amino acids. Trimming took 7 bases from V and 3 from J, leaving 19 bases between them. Here the CDR3 reads CASNPPGVAHYEQYF. The CDR3 bases are TGTGCCAGCAACCCTCCTGGTGTGGCCCACTACGAGCAGTACTTC.

The CDR3 spells CASSQTQLNYGYTF. The DNA of the CDR3 is TGCGCCAGCAGCCAAACACAGCTAAACTATGGCTACACCTTC. The chain recombines TRBV4-3 with TRBJ1-2; D is undetermined. Germline V lookup: CDR1 LGHNA, CDR2 YSLEER. The ends were cut back, 2 bases at V and 2 bases at J, with 9 bases in the middle. This CDR3 comprises 14 residues.

V and J are TRBV7-9 and TRBJ1-2, with TRBD1 identical over 7 bases. Germline CDR1 is SEHNR and CDR2 is FQNEAQ (reference sequence). The CDR3 is 14 amino acids. V lost 5 bases and J lost 7; bases outside the gene matches: 10. The CDR3 loop is CASSPLGAGGGYTF. The CDR3 region has the DNA TGTGCCAGCAGCCCCCTAGGGGCAGGGGGTGGCTACACCTTC.

The chain has TRBV30 and TRBJ2-7, with 8 nucleotides matching TRBD2. The CDR3 is 15 residues long. The V gene's germline CDR1 is GTSNPN and CDR2 SVGIG (reference sequence). J was trimmed by 5 bases and V by 4 bases; bases with no gene match: 13. The CDR3 DNA is TGTGCCTGGACCAAGGGAACGGGCGGGAGGAACGAGCAGTACTTC. Translated: CAWTKGTGGRNEQYF.

CDR3 sequence: CASSYTTGTGESPLHF. CDR3 nucleotide sequence: TGTGCCAGCAGCTATACAACCGGGACAGGGGAATCACCCCTCCACTTT. The chain carries TRBV7-9 and TRBJ1-6; 10 positions agree with TRBD1. The germline V gene has CDR1 SEHNR and CDR2 FQNEAQ (reference sequence). This CDR3 has 16 residues. The J segment lost 10 bases and the V segment lost 4 bases, leaving 10 bases of the junction unmatched.

This clone was observed a handful of times. J is TRBJ1-2 and V is TRBV21-1; the table assigns TRBD1, which was not confirmed against the DNA. TRBV21-1 is a documented pseudogene. The CDR3 loop spans 14 amino acids. The CDR3 nucleotides read TGTGCCAGCAGCAAAGTTGCAGGGGGATATGGCTACACCTTC. Protein: CASSKVAGGYGYTF.

This chain links TRBV27 with TRBJ2-1; TRBD1 might be the D (6 bases). The germline V gene has CDR1 MNHEY and CDR2 SMNVEV (reference sequence). V dropped 7 bases and J dropped 4 bases, with 17 bases sitting between them. CDR3 length equals 15 residues. Here the CDR3 reads CASKQGQGPYNEQFF. CDR3 nucleotides: TGTGCCAGCAAACAAGGGCAGGGGCCGTACAATGAGCAGTTCTTC.

V usage is TRBV7-9 and J usage is TRBJ2-2; D remains ambiguous. The germline V gene has CDR1 SEHNR and CDR2 FQNEAQ (reference sequence). The length of the CDR3 is 12 residues. The ends were cut back, 0 bases at V and 8 bases at J, with 4 bases in the middle. Written as DNA, the CDR3 is TGTGCCAGCAGCTTAGCCGTGGGGGAGCTGTTTTTT. The encoded protein is CASSLAVGELFF.

The rearrangement uses TRBV5-1 and TRBJ2-7; TRBD1 matches at 7 bases. In germline, CDR1 is SGHRS, CDR2 YFSETQ. The CDR3 is 14 amino acids. J lost 4 bases, V lost 4 bases, and 8 bases had no gene match. CDR3 region: CASSARDRSYEQYF. Here the CDR3 DNA reads TGCGCCAGCAGCGCCCGGGACAGATCGTACGAGCAGTACTTC. The entire variable domain, with the rest obtained from reference TRBV5-1 and TRBJ2-7, is as follows: KAGVTQTPRYLIKTRGQQVTLSCSPISGHRSVSWYQQTPGQGLQFLFEYFSETQRNKGNFPGRFSGRQFSNSRSEMNVSTLELGDSALYLCASSARDRSYEQYFGPGTRLTVT.

V gene TRBV5-4 combines with J gene TRBJ2-5; TRBD1 matches at 9 bases. The trim removed 1 base at V and 1 base at J, leaving 5 bases unmatched. Germline CDR1 reads SGHNT; CDR2 reads YYREEE (reference sequence). This CDR3 is built from 16 residues. CDR3 in DNA: TGTGCCAGCAGCTTGAAACAGGGGGCAGGCCAAGAGACCCAGTACTTC. Translation: CASSLKQGAGQETQYF.

This chain connects TRBV2 to TRBJ1-4; a weak D match, TRBD1 (6 bases). There are 13 residues in the CDR3. V was shortened by 5 bases and J by 7 bases, with 11 bases between the two germline ends. Germline V gene sequence: CDR1 SNHLY, CDR2 FYNNEI. Here the CDR3 reads CASSRGGGEKLFF. DNA for the CDR3: TGTGCCAGCAGTAGAGGGGGGGGTGAAAAACTGTTTTTT.

The gene calls are TRBV5-1 and TRBJ1-6; the D is unclear. Trimming cost V 0 bases and J 6 bases, with 13 bases left between them. CDR1 and CDR2 from the germline V gene are SGHRS and YFSETQ. The CDR3 sequence is 16 residues long. This CDR3 reads CASSLVAPGPNSPLHF. The CDR3 nucleotides read TGCGCCAGCAGCTTGGTCGCCCCTGGCCCTAATTCACCCCTCCACTTT.

This clone was detected only a few times. The junction differs from germline at one of its ends, possibly a read error. The chain recombines TRBV7-7 with TRBJ2-1; 9 bases fit TRBD1. Looked up from germline, CDR1 is SSHAT and CDR2 is FNYEAQ (reference sequence). CDR3 length equals 14 residues. The CDR3 DNA reads TGTGCTAGCAGCTTTTCACAGGGGGCAGGAGAGCAGTTCTTC. It specifies CASSFSQGAGEQFF.

V and J are TRBV5-1 and TRBJ2-3, with no clear D. Per the germline V gene, CDR1 is SGHRS and CDR2 is YFSETQ. V was pared by 4 bases and J by 0 bases, with 3 bases between. The CDR3 sequence is 12 residues long. CDR3 amino acids: CASSLSTDTQYF. In nucleotides, the CDR3 is TGCGCCAGCAGCCTGAGCACAGATACGCAGTATTTT.

The chain links TRBV18 to TRBJ1-2, with 7 bases lining up with TRBD1. This CDR3 spans 14 amino acids. J was trimmed by 2 bases and V by 3 bases; bases with no gene match: 3. The germline gives CDR1 KGHSH, CDR2 LQKENI. The CDR3 region is CASSPGDSNYGYTF. The CDR3 nucleotides are TGTGCCAGCTCACCGGGGGACAGCAACTATGGCTACACCTTC.

The V call is TRBV4-1, the J call TRBJ2-5; a weak D match, TRBD1 (6 bases). Gene TRBJ2-7 matches the end of the DNA better, so the J call may be wrong. This CDR3 has 13 amino acids. Germline CDR1 and CDR2: MGHRA and YSYEKL. DNA of the CDR3: TGCGCCAGCAGCCTATCGACAGGTTACGAGCAGTACTTC. It encodes CASSLSTGYEQYF.

The chain uses TRBV5-6 and TRBJ1-1; possibly TRBD1 for D (5 bases). The germline gives CDR1 SGHDT, CDR2 YYEEEE. Trimming stripped 0 bases from V and 3 bases from J, with 12 bases between. CDR3 size: 15 residues. The CDR3 DNA sequence: TGTGCCAGCAGCTTGGGACAGAGTGATGACACTGAAGCTTTCTTT. As protein: CASSLGQSDDTEAFF.

This clone was picked up a small number of times. V usage is TRBV7-2 and J usage is TRBJ1-1; D gene uncertain. Trimming removed 4 bases at V and 1 base at J, with 7 bases between. The CDR3 covers 13 residues. The germline V gene has CDR1 SGHTA and CDR2 FQGNSA. The DNA for the CDR3 is TGTGCCAGCAGCTCCCACAGGAACACTGAAGCTTTCTTT. Its translation: CASSSHRNTEAFF.

This clone has a single count. The rearrangement joins TRBV7-2 to TRBJ2-1; 10 bases agree with TRBD2. This CDR3 has 15 amino acids. V shed 5 bases, J shed 12 bases, and the junction held 13 bases outside the gene matches. CDR1 is SGHTA and CDR2 is FQGNSA in the germline V gene. CDR3 DNA sequence: TGTGCCAGCAGCAACGGACTAGCGGATATACGAGGGCAGTTCTTC. It translates to CASSNGLADIRGQFF.